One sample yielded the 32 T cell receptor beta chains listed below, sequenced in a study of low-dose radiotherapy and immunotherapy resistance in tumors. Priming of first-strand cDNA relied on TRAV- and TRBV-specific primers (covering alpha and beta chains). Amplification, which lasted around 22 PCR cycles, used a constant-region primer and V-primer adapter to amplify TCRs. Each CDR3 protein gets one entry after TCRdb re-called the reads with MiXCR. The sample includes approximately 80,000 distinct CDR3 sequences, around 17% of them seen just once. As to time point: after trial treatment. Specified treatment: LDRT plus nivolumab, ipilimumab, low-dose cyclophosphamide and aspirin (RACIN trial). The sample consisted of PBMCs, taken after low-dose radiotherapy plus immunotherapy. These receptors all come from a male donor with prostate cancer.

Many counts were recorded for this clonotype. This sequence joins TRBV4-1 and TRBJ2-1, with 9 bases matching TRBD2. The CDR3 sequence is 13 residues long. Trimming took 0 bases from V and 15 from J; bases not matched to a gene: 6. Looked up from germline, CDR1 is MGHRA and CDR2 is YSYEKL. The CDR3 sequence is CASSQDAGLALFF. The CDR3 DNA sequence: TGCGCCAGCAGCCAAGATGCGGGACTAGCCCTGTTCTTC.

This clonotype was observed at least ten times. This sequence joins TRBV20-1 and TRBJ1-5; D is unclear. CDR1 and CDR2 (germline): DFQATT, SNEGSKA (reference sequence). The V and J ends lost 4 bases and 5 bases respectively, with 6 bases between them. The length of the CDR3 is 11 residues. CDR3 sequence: CSATPDQPQHF. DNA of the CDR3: TGCAGTGCTACCCCAGATCAGCCCCAGCATTTT.

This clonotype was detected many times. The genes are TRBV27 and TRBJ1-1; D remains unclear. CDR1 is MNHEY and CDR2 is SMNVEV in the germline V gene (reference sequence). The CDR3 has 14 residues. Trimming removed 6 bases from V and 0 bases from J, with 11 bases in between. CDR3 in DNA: TGTGCCAGCAGAGGTCGAGCCATGAACACTGAAGCTTTCTTT. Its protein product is CASRGRAMNTEAFF.

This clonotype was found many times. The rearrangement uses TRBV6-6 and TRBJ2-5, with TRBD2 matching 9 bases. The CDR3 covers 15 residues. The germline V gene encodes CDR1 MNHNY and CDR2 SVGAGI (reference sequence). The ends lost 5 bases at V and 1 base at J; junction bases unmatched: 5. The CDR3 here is CASSPAGGSQETQYF. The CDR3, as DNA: TGTGCCAGCAGTCCAGCGGGAGGTTCCCAAGAGACCCAGTACTTC.

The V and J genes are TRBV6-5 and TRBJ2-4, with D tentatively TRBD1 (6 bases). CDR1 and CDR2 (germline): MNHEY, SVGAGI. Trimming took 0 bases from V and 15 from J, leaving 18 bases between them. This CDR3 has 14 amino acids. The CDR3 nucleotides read TGTGCCAGCAGTTACTCGAGCGGAATGGGGGCCCTGTACTTC. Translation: CASSYSSGMGALYF.

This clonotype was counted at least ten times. DNA for the CDR3: TGCAGTGCCGAGGGAGGACCCACAGATACGCAGTATTTT. Translation gives CSAEGGPTDTQYF. This sequence joins TRBV20-1 and TRBJ2-3; a weak D match, TRBD2 (6 bases). Germline-derived CDR1 and CDR2 are DFQATT and SNEGSKA (reference sequence). The CDR3 runs 13 residues. Trimming stripped 6 bases from V and 2 bases from J, with 12 bases between.

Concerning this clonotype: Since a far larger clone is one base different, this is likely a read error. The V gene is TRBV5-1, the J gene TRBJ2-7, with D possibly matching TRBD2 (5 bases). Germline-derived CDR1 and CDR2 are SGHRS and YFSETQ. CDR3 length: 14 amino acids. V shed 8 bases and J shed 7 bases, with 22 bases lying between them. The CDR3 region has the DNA TGCGCCAGACAACGGCTAGCTGACCACAATGAGCAGTACTTC. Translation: CARQRLADHNEQYF.

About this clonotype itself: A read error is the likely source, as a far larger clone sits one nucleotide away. The CDR3 is CASSQEARGNEQYF. DNA of the CDR3: TGCGCCAGCAGCCAAGAGGCACGGGGCAATGAGCAGTACTTC. The chain uses TRBV4-3 and TRBJ2-7, with D perhaps given as TRBD1 or TRBD2 (5 bases each). The V and J ends lost 0 bases and 7 bases respectively, with 13 bases between them. Germline V gene lookup returns CDR1 LGHNA and CDR2 YSLEER. This CDR3 region has 14 residues.

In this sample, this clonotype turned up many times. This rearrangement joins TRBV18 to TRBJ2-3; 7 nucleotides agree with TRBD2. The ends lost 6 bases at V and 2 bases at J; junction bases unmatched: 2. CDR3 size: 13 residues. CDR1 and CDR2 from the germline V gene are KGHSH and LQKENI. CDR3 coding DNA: TGTGCCAGCTCCGGGACTAACACAGATACGCAGTATTTT. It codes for CASSGTNTDTQYF.

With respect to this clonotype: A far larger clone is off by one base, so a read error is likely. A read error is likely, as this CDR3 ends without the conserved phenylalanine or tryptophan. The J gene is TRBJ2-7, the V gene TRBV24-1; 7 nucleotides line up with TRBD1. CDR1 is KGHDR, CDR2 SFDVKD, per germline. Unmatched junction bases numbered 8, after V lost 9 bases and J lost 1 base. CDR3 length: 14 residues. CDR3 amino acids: CATLRQGRSYEQYY. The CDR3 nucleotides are TGTGCCACCCTAAGACAGGGAAGGTCCTACGAGCAGTACTAC.

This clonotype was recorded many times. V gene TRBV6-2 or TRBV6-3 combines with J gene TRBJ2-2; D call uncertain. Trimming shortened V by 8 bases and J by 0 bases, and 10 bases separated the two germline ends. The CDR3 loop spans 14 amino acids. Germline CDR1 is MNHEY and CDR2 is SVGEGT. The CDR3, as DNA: TGTGCCAGCGGCGGCACGCCGAACACCGGGGAGCTGTTTTTT. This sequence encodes CASGGTPNTGELFF.

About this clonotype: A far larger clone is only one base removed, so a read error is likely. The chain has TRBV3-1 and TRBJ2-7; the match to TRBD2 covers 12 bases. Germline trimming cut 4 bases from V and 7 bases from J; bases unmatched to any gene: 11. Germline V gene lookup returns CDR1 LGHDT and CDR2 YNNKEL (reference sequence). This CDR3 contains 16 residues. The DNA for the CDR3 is TGTGCCAGCAGCCCTCGCCTAGCGGGAGGGCCCAATGAGCAGTACTTC. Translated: CASSPRLAGGPNEQYF.

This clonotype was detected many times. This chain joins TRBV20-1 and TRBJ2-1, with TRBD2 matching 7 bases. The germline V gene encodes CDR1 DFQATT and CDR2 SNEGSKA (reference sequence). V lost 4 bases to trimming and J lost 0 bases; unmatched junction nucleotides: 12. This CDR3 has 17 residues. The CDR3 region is CSAIPQQAGSSYNEQFF. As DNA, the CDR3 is TGCAGTGCTATACCCCAGCAAGCGGGGAGCTCCTACAATGAGCAGTTCTTC.

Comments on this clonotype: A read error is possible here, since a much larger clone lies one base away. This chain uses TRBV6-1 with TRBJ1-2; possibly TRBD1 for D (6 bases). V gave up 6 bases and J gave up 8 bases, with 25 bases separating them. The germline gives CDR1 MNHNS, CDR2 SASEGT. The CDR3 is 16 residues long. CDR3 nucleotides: TGTGCCAGCAGACGGCCCCCGGACAGCACCAGAGGAGGCTACACCTTC. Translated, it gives CASRRPPDSTRGGYTF.

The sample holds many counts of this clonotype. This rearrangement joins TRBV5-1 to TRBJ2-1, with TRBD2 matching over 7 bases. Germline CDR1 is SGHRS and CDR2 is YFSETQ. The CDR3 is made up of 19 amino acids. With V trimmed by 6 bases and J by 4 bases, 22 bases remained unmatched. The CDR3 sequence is CASTDAPELADRLYNEQFF. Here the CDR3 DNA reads TGCGCCAGCACTGACGCCCCCGAGCTAGCGGACCGGCTTTACAATGAGCAGTTCTTC.

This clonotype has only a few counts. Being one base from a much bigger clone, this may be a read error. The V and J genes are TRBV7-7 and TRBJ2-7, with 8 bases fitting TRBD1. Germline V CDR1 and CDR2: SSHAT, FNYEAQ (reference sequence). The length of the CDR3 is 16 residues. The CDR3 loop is CASSQNPDRESYKQYF. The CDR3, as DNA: TGTGCCAGCAGCCAAAACCCGGACAGGGAATCCTACAAGCAGTACTTC.

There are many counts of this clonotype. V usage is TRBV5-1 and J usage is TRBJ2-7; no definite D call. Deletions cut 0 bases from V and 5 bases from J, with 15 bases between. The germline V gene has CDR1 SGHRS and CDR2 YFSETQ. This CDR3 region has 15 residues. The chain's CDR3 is CASSLEGRNTHEQYF. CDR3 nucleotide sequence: TGCGCCAGCAGCTTGGAGGGCAGAAATACTCACGAGCAGTACTTC.

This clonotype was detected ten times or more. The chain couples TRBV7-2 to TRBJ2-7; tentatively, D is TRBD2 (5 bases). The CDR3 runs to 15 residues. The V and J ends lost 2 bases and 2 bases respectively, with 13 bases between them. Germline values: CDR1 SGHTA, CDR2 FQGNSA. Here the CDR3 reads CASSLTSSPTYEQYF. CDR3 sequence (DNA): TGTGCCAGCAGCTTAACATCTAGCCCAACCTACGAGCAGTACTTC. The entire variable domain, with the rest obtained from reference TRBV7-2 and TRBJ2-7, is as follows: GAGVSQSPSNKVTEKGKDVELRCDPISGHTALYWYRQSLGQGLEFLIYFQGNSAPDKSGLPSDRFSAERTGGSVSTLTIQRTQQEDSAVYLCASSLTSSPTYEQYFGPGTRLTVT.

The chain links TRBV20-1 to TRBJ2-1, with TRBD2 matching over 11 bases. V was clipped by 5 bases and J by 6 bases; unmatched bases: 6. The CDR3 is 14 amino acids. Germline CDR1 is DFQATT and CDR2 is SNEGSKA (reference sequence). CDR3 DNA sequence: TGCAGTGCTGGCAGGACTAGCGGGCTCAATGAGCAGTTCTTC. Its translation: CSAGRTSGLNEQFF.

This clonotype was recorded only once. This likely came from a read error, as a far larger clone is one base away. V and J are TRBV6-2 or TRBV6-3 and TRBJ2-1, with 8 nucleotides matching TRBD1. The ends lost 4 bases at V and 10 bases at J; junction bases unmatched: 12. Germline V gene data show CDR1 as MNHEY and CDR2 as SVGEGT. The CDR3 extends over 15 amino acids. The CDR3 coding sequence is TGTGCCAGCAGTTCCTGGACAGGGTACTCCTACGAGCAGTTCTTC. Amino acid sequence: CASSSWTGYSYEQFF.

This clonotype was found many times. CDR3 DNA sequence: TGCAGCGTAAAAGGGGTACAGGGCCCCTCCTACGAGCAGTACTTC. This sequence encodes CSVKGVQGPSYEQYF. This chain uses TRBV29-1 with TRBJ2-7; D perhaps matches TRBD1 (6 bases). Germline V gene lookup returns CDR1 SQVTM and CDR2 ANQGSEA. The CDR3 spans 15 residues. V was cut by 6 bases and J by 0 bases, with 18 bases left in between.

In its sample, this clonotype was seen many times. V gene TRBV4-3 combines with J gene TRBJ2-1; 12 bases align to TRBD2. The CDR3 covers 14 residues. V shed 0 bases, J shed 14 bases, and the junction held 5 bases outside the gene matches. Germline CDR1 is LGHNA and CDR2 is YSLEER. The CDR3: CASSQDQTSGSKFF. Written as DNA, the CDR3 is TGCGCCAGCAGCCAAGATCAGACTAGCGGGAGTAAGTTCTTC.

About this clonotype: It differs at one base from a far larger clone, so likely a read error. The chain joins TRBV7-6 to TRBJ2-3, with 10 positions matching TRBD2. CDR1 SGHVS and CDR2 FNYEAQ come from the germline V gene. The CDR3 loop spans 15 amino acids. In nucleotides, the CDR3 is TGTGTCAGCAGCCCCGGGACTAGCGACACAGATACGCAGTATTTT. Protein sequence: CVSSPGTSDTDTQYF.

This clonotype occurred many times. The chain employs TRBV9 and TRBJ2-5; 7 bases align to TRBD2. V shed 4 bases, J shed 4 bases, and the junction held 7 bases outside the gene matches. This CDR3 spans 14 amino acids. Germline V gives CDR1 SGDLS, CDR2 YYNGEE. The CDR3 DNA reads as TGTGCCAGCAGCCTCCGACTAGCTGGAGAGACCCAGTACTTC. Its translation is CASSLRLAGETQYF.

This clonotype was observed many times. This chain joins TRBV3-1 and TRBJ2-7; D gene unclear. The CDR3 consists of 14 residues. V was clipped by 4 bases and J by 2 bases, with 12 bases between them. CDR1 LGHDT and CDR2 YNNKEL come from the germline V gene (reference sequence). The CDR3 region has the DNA TGTGCCAGCAGCCCCCGGACCGGTACCTACGAGCAGTACTTC. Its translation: CASSPRTGTYEQYF.

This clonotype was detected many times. CDR3: CASSTDRADEQYF. Written as DNA, the CDR3 is TGTGCCAGCAGCACGGACCGGGCCGACGAGCAGTACTTC. The chain combines TRBV7-2 with TRBJ2-7; D unclear. This CDR3 region has 13 residues. V shed 5 bases and J shed 5 bases, with 13 bases lying between them. Per the germline V gene, CDR1 is SGHTA and CDR2 is FQGNSA.

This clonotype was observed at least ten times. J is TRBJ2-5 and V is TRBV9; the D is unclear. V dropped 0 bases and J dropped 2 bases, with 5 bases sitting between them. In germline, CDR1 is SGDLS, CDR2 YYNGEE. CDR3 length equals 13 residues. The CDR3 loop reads CASSVVGQETQYF. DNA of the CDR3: TGTGCCAGCAGCGTAGTCGGTCAAGAGACCCAGTACTTC.

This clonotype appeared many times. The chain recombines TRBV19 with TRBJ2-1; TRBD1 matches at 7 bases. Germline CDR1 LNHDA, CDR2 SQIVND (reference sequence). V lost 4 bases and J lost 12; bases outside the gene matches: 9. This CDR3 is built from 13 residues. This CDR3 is CASSTRQGLGQFF. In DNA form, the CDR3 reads TGTGCCAGTAGTACACGACAGGGCCTGGGGCAGTTCTTC.

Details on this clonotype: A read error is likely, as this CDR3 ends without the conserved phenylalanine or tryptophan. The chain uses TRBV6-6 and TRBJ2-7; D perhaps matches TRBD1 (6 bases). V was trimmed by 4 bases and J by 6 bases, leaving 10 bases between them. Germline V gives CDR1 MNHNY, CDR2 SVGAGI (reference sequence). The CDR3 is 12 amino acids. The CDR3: CASSSTGTEQYC. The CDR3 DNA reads TGTGCCAGCAGTTCCACAGGGACCGAGCAGTACTGC.

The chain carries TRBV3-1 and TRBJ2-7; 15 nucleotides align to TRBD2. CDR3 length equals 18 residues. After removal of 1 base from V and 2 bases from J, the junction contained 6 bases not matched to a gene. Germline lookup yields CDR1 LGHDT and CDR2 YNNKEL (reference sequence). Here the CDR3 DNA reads TGTGCCAGCAGCCAAGCCTGGACTAGCGGGAGGGGGGCCTACGAGCAGTACTTC. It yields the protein CASSQAWTSGRGAYEQYF.

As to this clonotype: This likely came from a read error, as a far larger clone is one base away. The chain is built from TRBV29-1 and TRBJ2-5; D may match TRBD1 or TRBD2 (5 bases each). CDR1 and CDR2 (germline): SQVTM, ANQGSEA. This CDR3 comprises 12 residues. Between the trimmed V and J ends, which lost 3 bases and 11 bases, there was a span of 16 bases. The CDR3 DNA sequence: TGCAGCGTTGATGACAGCGGTTGGGGGCAGTACTTC. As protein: CSVDDSGWGQYF.

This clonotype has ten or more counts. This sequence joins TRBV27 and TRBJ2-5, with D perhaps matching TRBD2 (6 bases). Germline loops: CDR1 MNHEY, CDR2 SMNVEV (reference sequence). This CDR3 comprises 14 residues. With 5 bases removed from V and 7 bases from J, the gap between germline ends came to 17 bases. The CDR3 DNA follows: TGTGCCAGCAGTATTTACGGAGGGGAAGGGACCCAGTACTTC. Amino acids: CASSIYGGEGTQYF.